Given below is one TCR beta chain in context. Antigen unknown. The data were taken from a study of shared clonotypes between healthy human individuals. Study-level findings and limits: Genetic and exposure-history diversity was limited by the small donor number. Non-shared clonotypes showed lower generation probabilities than clonotypes common to all four donors.

The healthy adult donors were HIV-negative and reported no recent acute infections or vaccinations. The method was immunoSEQ multiplex PCR; TCRdb's version includes in-frame clones alone and lacks a portion of them. The data hold under 1,100,000 clones, with about four fifths observed a single time. Germline CDR1 and CDR2: SGHRS and YFSETQ. J was trimmed by 6 bases and V by 2 bases; bases with no gene match: 10. CDR3 length equals 15 residues. The chain combines TRBV5-1 with TRBJ2-7, with 8 nucleotides matching TRBD1. This sequence originates from a man younger than 35 in good health. Some clones in this sample may be carry-over from other donors' samples. What was sequenced was memory CD4+ T cells from PBMCs. Subset described: CD45RA-negative fraction. The CDR3 DNA follows: TGCGCCAGCAGCTTAGGGGACAGGTCGGTAGGCGAGCAGTACTTC. This translates into CASSLGDRSVGEQYF. Drawing the rest from reference TRBV5-1 and TRBJ2-7, the complete variable domain is KAGVTQTPRYLIKTRGQQVTLSCSPISGHRSVSWYQQTPGQGLQFLFEYFSETQRNKGNFPGRFSGRQFSNSRSEMNVSTLELGDSALYLCASSLGDRSVGEQYFGPGTRLTVT.